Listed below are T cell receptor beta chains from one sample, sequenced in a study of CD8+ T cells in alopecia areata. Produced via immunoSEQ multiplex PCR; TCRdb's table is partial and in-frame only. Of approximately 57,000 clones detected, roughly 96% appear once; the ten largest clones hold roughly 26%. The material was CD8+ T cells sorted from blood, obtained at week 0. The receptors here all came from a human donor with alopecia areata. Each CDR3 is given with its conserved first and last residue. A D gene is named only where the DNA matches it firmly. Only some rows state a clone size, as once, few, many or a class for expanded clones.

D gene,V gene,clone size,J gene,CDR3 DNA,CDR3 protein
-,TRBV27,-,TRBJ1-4,TGTGCCAGCGGGGGGGCAGGCATCGCCGCAACTAATGAAAAACTGTTTTTT,CASGGAGIAATNEKLFF
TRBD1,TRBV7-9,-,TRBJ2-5,TGTGCCAGCAGCTTAGCTGGGACAGGGGGCGGGGAGACCCAGTACTTC,CASSLAGTGGGETQYF
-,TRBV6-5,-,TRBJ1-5,TGTGCCAGCAGTGCAGGGTTCGATCAGCCCCAGCATTTT,CASSAGFDQPQHF
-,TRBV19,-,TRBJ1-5,TGTGCCAGTAGTATCTCGAGGACCCTCGCCAATAATCAGCCCCAGCATTTT,CASSISRTLANNQPQHF
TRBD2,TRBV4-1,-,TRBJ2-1,TGCGCCAGCAGCCAGGGTAGCGGGGGGGCATTAGGCAATGAGCAGTTCTTC,CASSQGSGGALGNEQFF
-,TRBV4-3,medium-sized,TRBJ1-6,TGCGCCAGCAGCCAAGAAGGGGGGCTGTTCTATAATTCACCCCTCCACTTT,CASSQEGGLFYNSPLHF
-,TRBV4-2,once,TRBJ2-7,TGTGCCAGCAGCCAAGCTAATGTAGCAGGCTACGAGCAGTACTTC,CASSQANVAGYEQYF
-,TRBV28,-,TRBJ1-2,TGTGCCAGCCGTAGGAGCGCCATTTATGGCTACACCTTC,CASRRSAIYGYTF
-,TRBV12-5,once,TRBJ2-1,TGTGCTAGTGTCCCCCCCGACAGGTCCTACAATGAGCAGTTCTTC,CASVPPDRSYNEQFF
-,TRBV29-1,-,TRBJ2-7,TGCAGCGTTGAAGCCTTTGGGTCCTACGAGCAGTACTTC,CSVEAFGSYEQYF
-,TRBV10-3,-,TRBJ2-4,TGTGCCATCAGTGACCCTGATTCGGCCAAAAACATTCAGTACTTC,CAISDPDSAKNIQYF
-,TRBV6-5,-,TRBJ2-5,TGTGCCAGCAGTTACGGGGGAAGGCAAGAGACCCAGTACTTC,CASSYGGRQETQYF
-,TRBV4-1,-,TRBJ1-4,TGCGCCAGCAGCCAAGAGAGCCAGCGTGGAAAACTGTTTTTT,CASSQESQRGKLFF
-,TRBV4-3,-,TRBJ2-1,TGCGCCAGCAGCCAAGATCTTTCGGATAGCTCCTACAATGAGCAGTTCTTC,CASSQDLSDSSYNEQFF
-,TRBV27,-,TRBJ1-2,TGTGCCAGCAGTTCCGGGACAAGTCTCTATGGCTACACCTTC,CASSSGTSLYGYTF
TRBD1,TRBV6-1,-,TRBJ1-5,TGTGCCAGCAGTCAGACAGGGGATAGCAATCAGCCCCAGCATTTT,CASSQTGDSNQPQHF
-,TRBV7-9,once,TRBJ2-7,TGTGCCAGCAGCCCATCCGGGACGCTGAACTCCTACGAGCAGTACTTC,CASSPSGTLNSYEQYF
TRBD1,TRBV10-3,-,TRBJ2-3,TGTGCCATTAGCCTGGGACAGGGATTGTGGACAGATACGCAGTATTTT,CAISLGQGLWTDTQYF
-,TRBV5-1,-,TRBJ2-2,TGCGCCAGCAGCCAAACCTGGTCCGTGGGCCCCACCGGGGAGCTGTTTTTT,CASSQTWSVGPTGELFF
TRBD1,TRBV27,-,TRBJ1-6,TGTGCCAGCAGACAGACAGGGGGAAATTCACCCCTCCACTTT,CASRQTGGNSPLHF
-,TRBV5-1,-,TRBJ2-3,TGCGCCAGCAGCTTGGCCTACGCAGATACGCAGTATTTT,CASSLAYADTQYF
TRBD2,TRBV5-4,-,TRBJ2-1,TGTGCCAGCAGCCTCCCGGGACTAGCAAATTCCAGGGGTGAGCAGTTCTTC,CASSLPGLANSRGEQFF
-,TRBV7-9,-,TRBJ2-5,TGTGCCAGCGGGAAGGGACAAGAGACCCAGTACTTC,CASGKGQETQYF
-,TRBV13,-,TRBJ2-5,TGTGCCAGCAGCCAGGACGCGGTCCAAGAGACCCAGTACTTC,CASSQDAVQETQYF
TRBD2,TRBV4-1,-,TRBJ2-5,TGCGCCAGCAGCCAAGAACCGGGACTAAAAGAGACCCAGTACTTC,CASSQEPGLKETQYF
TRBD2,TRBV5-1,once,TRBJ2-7,TGCGCCAGCAGCTTGGATGGCTGGACTAGCGGGTTCGAGCAGTACTTC,CASSLDGWTSGFEQYF
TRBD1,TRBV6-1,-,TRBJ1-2,TGTGCCAGCAGCCCTGACTGGACAGGGGGCAATGGCTACACCTTC,CASSPDWTGGNGYTF
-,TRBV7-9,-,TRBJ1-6,TGTGCCAGCAGCGAGGAAAGGGGGGGCAATTCACCCCTCCACTTT,CASSEERGGNSPLHF
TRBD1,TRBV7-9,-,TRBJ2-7,TGTGCCAGCAGCCCGACAGGGGGCCACGAGCAGTACTTC,CASSPTGGHEQYF
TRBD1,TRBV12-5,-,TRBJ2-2,TGTGCTAGTGGTTTCCTGGCCGAGGGCAGGGGGCCCGGGGAGCTGTTTTTT,CASGFLAEGRGPGELFF